The 5 T cell receptor beta chains below all came from one sample that was sequenced in a study of radiotherapy plus CTLA-4 blockade in lung cancer. The data were produced by immunoSEQ multiplex PCR, yet TCRdb's version contains in-frame clones alone and is incomplete. Among some 110,000 clones listed, about four fifths were seen once. The material was peripheral blood, obtained from a patient treated with radiotherapy plus ipilimumab. The source is a human donor with non-small cell lung cancer who had a partial response to radiotherapy plus ipilimumab.

Only a few counts were recorded for this clone. The V gene is TRBV7-2, the J gene TRBJ2-1; 10 positions agree with TRBD2. The V gene's germline CDR1 is SGHTA and CDR2 FQGNSA. With V trimmed by 2 bases and J by 5 bases, 3 bases remained unmatched. This CDR3 region has 15 residues. DNA of the CDR3: TGTGCCAGCAGCTTACGGACTAGCGGCAACAATGAGCAGTTCTTC. As protein: CASSLRTSGNNEQFF. The full variable domain, completed using reference TRBV7-2 and TRBJ2-1, is GAGVSQSPSNKVTEKGKDVELRCDPISGHTALYWYRQSLGQGLEFLIYFQGNSAPDKSGLPSDRFSAERTGGSVSTLTIQRTQQEDSAVYLCASSLRTSGNNEQFFGPGTRLTVL.

The J gene is TRBJ2-5, the V gene TRBV4-1; the D gene is possibly TRBD1 (5 bases). CDR1 MGHRA and CDR2 YSYEKL come from the germline V gene. The germline V and J ends were trimmed by 0 bases and 5 bases, with 7 bases remaining between them. The CDR3 length is 13 residues. The CDR3 DNA reads as TGCGCCAGCAGCCAAGATCAGGGTGAGACCCAGTACTTC. Amino acids: CASSQDQGETQYF.

CDR3 sequence: CASSLDLVRETQYF. CDR3 sequence (DNA): TGTGCCAGCAGCTTGGATTTGGTTCGGGAGACCCAGTACTTC. This sequence joins TRBV5-6 and TRBJ2-5; D is uncertain. The CDR3 is made up of 14 amino acids. Trimming took 0 bases from V and 5 from J, leaving 11 bases between them. Germline V lookup: CDR1 SGHDT, CDR2 YYEEEE.

The CDR3 sequence: CASSFSISGSFYEQYV. CDR3 sequence (DNA): TGTGCCAGTAGTTTCTCTATTAGCGGGAGTTTTTACGAGCAGTACGTC. The chain uses TRBV19 and TRBJ2-7, with TRBD2 identical over 9 bases. Trimming removed 5 bases from V and 4 bases from J; junction bases left unmatched: 12. Germline CDR1 and CDR2: LNHDA and SQIVND (reference sequence). The CDR3 length is 16 residues.

The chain has TRBV27 and TRBJ2-2, with TRBD2 identical over 8 bases. J was trimmed by 4 bases and V by 2 bases; bases with no gene match: 3. The V gene's germline CDR1 is MNHEY and CDR2 SMNVEV (reference sequence). This CDR3 comprises 15 residues. The CDR3 here is CASSLAGGSTGELFF. For the CDR3, the DNA is TGTGCCAGCAGTTTAGCGGGAGGAAGCACCGGGGAGCTGTTTTTT.